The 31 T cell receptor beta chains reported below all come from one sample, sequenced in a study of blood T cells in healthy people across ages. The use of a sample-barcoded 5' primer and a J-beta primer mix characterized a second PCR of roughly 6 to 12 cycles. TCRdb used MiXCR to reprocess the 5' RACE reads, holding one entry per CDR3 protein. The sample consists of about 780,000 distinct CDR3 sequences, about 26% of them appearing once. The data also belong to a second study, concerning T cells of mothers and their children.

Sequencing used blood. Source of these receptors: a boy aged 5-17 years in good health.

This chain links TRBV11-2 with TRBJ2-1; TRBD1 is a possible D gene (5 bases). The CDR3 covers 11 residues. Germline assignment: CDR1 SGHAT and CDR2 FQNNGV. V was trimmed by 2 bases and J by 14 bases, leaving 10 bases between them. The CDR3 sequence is CASSLSRAEFF. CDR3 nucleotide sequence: TGTGCCAGCAGCTTATCCAGGGCAGAGTTCTTC.

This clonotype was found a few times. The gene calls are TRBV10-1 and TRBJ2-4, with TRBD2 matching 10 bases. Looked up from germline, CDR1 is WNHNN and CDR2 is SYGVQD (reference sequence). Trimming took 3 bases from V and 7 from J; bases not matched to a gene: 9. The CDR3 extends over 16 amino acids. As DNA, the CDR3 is TGCGCCAGCAGTGACGAGCGGGGGGGCCTCCCGAACATTCAGTACTTC. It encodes CASSDERGGLPNIQYF.

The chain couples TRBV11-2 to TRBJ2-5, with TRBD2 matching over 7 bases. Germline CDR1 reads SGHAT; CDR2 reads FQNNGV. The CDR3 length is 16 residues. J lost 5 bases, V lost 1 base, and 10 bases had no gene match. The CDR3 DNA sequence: TGTGCCAGCAGCTTAGTTGAGGGAGGGAACGGTGAGACCCAGTACTTC. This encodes CASSLVEGGNGETQYF.

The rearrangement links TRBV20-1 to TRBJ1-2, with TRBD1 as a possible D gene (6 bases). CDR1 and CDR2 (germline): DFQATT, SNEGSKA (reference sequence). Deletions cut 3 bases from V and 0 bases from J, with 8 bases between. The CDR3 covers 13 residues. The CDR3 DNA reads TGCAGTGCTAGGGGACAAGCTAACTATGGCTACACCTTC. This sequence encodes CSARGQANYGYTF.

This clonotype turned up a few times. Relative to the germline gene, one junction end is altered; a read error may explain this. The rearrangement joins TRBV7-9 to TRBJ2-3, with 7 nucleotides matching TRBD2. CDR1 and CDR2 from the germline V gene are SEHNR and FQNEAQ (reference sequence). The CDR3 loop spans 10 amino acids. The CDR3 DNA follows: TGTGCCAGCAGCCCTTGGGGGAGGGATTTT. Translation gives CASSPWGRDF. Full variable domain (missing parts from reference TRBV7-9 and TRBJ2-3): DTGVSQNPRHKITKRGQNVTFRCDPISEHNRLYWYRQTLGQGPEFLTYFQNEAQLEKSRLLSDRFSAERPKGSFSTLEIQRTEQGDSAMYLCASSPWGRDFGPGTRLTVL.

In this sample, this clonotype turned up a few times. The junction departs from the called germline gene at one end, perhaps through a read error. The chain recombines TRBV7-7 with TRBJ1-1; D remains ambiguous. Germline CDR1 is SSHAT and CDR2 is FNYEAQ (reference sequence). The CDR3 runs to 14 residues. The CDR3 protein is CASSPLLLNTEAFF. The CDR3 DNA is TGTGCTAGCAGCCCGCTCCTATTGAACACTGAAGCTTTCTTT.

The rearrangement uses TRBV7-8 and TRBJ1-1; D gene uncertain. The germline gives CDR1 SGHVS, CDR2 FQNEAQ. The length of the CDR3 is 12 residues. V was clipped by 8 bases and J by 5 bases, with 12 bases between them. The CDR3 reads CASGSRTTEAFF. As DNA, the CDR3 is TGTGCCAGCGGCTCCCGGACGACTGAAGCTTTCTTT.

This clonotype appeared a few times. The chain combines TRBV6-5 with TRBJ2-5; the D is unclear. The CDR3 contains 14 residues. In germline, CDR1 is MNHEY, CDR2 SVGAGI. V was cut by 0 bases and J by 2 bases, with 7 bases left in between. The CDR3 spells CASSYSSVQETQYF. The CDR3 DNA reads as TGTGCCAGCAGTTACTCGTCCGTACAAGAGACCCAGTACTTC.

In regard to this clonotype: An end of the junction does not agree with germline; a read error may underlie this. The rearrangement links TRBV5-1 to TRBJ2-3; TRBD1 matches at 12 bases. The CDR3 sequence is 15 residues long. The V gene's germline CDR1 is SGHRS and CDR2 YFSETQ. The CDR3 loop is CASSPGQGAWDTQNF. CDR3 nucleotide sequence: TGCGCCAGCAGCCCGGGACAGGGGGCTTGGGATACGCAGAATTTT.

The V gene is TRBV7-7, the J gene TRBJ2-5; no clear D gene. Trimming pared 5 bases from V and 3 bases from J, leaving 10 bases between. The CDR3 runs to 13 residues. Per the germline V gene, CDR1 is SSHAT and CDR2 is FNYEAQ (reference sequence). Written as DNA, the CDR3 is TGTGCCAGCAGCCCCAGGCCTAAAGAGACCCAGTACTTC. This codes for CASSPRPKETQYF. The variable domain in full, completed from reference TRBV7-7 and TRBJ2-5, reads GAGVSQSPRYKVTKRGQDVTLRCDPISSHATLYWYQQALGQGPEFLTYFNYEAQPDKSGLPSDRFSAERPEGSISTLTIQRTEQRDSAMYRCASSPRPKETQYFGPGTRLLVL.

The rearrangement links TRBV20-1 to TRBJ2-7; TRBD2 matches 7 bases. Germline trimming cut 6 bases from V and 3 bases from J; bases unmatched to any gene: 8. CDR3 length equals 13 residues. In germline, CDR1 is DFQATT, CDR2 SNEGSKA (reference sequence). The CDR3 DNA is TGCAGTGCCTCGCGGGGGACCAACTACGAGCAGTACTTC. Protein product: CSASRGTNYEQYF.

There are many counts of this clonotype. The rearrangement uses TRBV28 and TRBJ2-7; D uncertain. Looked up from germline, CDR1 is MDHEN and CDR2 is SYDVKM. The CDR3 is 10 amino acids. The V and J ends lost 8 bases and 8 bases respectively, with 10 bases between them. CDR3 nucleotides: TGTGCCAGCCTGGGGTTCAAGCAGTACTTC. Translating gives CASLGFKQYF.

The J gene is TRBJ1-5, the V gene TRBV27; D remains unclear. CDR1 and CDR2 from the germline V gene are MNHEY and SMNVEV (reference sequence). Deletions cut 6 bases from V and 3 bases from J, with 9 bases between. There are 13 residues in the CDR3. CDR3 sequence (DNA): TGTGCCAGCAGCCGGGAGGTCAATCAGCCCCAGCATTTT. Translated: CASSREVNQPQHF.

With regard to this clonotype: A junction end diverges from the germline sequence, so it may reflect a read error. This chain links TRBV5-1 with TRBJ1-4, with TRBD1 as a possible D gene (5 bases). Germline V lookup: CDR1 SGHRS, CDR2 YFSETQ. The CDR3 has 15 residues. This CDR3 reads CASSPLKGFGENLFF. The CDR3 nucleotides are TGCGCCAGCAGCCCACTCAAGGGGTTTGGGGAAAATCTGTTTTTT. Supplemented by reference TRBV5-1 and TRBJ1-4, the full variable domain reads KAGVTQTPRYLIKTRGQQVTLSCSPISGHRSVSWYQQTPGQGLQFLFEYFSETQRNKGNFPGRFSGRQFSNSRSEMNVSTLELGDSALYLCASSPLKGFGENLFFGSGTQLSVL.

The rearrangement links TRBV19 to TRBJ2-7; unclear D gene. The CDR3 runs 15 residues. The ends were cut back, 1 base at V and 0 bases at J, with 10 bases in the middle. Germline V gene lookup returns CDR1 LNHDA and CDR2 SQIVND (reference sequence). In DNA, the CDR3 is TGTGCCAGTAGTATAGGGGCAGGCGCCTCCTACGAGCAGTACTTC. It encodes CASSIGAGASYEQYF.

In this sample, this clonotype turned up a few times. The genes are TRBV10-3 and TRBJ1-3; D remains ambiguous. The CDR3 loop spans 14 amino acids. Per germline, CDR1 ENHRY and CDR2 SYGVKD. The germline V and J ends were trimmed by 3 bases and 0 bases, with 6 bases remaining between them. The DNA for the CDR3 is TGTGCCATCAGTGAATTGAGCTCTGGAAACACCATATATTTT. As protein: CAISELSSGNTIYF.

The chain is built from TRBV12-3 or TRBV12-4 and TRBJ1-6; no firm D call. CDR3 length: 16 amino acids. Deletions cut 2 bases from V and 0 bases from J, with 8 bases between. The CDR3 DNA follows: TGTGCCAGCAGTTTAAAGTGGAGCTCCTATAATTCACCCCTCCACTTT. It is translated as CASSLKWSSYNSPLHF.

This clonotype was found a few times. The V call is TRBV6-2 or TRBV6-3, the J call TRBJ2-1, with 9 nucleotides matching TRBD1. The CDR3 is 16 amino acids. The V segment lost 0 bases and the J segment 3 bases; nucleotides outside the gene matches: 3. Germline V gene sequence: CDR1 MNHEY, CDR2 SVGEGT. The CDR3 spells CASSYSGQGNYNEQFF. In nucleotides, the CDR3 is TGTGCCAGCAGTTACTCGGGACAGGGCAACTACAATGAGCAGTTCTTC.

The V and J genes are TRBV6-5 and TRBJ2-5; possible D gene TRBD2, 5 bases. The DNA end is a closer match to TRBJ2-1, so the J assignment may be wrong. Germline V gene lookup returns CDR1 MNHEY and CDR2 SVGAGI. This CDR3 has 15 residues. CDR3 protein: CASSYSVWQSGEQFF. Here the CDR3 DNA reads TGTGCCAGCAGTTACTCGGTTTGGCAGAGCGGTGAGCAGTTCTTC.

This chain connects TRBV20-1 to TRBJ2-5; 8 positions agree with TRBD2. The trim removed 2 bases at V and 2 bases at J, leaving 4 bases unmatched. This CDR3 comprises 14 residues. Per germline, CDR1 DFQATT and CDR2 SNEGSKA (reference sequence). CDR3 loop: CSARPSGQQETQYF. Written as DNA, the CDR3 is TGCAGTGCTAGACCTAGCGGGCAACAAGAGACCCAGTACTTC.

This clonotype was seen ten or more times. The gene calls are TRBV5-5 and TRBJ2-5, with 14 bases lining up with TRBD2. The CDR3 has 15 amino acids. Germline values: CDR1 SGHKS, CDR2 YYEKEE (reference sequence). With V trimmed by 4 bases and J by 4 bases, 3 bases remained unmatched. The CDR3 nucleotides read TGTGCCAGCAGCGAGACTAGCGGGGGGGCAGAGACCCAGTACTTC. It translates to CASSETSGGAETQYF. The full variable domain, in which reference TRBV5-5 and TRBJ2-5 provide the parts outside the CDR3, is DAGVTQSPTHLIKTRGQQVTLRCSPISGHKSVSWYQQVLGQGPQFIFQYYEKEERGRGNFPDRFSARQFPNYSSELNVNALLLGDSALYLCASSETSGGAETQYFGPGTRLLVL.

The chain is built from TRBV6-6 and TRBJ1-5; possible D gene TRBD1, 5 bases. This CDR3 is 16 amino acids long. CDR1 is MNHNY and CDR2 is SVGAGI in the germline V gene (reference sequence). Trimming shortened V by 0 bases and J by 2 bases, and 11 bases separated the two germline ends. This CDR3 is CASSYSRQGGNQPQHF. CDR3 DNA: TGTGCCAGCAGTTACTCGAGGCAGGGTGGCAATCAGCCCCAGCATTTT.

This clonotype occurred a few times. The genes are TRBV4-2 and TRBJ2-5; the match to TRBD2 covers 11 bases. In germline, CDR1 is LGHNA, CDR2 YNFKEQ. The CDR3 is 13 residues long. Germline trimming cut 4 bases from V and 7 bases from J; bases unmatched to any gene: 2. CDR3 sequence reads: CASSLGTSGTQYF. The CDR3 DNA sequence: TGTGCCAGCAGCCTCGGGACTAGCGGGACCCAGTACTTC.

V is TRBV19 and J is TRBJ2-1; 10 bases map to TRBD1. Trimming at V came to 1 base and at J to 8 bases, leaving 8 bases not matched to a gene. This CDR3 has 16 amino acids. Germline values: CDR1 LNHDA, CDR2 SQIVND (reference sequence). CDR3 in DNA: TGTGCCAGTAGTATAGCCCCCGGGACAGGGGACTATGAGCAGTTCTTC. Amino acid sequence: CASSIAPGTGDYEQFF.

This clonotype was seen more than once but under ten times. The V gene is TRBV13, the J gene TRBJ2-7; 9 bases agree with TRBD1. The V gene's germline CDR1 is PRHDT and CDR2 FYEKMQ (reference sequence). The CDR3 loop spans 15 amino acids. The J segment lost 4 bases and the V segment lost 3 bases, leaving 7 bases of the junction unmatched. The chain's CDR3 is CASSFGLQGAYEQYF. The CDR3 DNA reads TGTGCCAGCAGCTTTGGATTACAGGGGGCTTACGAGCAGTACTTC.

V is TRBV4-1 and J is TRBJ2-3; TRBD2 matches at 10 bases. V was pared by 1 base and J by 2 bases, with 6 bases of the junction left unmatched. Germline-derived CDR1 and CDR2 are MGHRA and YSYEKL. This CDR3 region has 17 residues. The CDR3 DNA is TGCGCCAGCAGCCAAGTAGTGCTAGCGGGGGACACAGATACGCAGTATTTT. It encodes CASSQVVLAGDTDTQYF.

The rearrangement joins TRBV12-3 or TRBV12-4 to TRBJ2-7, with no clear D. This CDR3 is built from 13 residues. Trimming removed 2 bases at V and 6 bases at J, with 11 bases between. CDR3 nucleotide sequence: TGTGCCAGCAGTTTAAGTGGGGTTGTCGAGCAGTACTTC. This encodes CASSLSGVVEQYF.

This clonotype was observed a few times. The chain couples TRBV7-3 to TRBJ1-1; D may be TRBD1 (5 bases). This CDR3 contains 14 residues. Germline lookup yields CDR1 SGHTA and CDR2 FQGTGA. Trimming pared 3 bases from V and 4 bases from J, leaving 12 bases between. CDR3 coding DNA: TGTGCCAGCAGCTTGATAGGGGCAGTCACTGAAGCTTTCTTT. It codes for CASSLIGAVTEAFF. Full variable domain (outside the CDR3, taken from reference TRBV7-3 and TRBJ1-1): GAGVSQTPSNKVTEKGKYVELRCDPISGHTALYWYRQSLGQGPEFLIYFQGTGAADDSGLPNDRFFAVRPEGSVSTLKIQRTERGDSAVYLCASSLIGAVTEAFFGQGTRLTVV.

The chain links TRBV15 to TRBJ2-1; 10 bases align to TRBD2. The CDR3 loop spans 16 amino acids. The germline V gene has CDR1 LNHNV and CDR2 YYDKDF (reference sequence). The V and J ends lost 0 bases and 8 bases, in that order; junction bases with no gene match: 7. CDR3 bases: TGTGCCACCAGCAGAGATCGGGGTAGCGGGAGGTATGAGCAGTTCTTC. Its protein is CATSRDRGSGRYEQFF.

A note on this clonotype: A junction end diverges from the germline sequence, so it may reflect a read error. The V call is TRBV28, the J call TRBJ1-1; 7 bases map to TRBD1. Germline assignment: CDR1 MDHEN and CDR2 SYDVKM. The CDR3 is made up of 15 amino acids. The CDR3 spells CASSSLQGVRTEAFF. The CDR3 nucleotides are TGTGCCAGCAGTTCCCTCCAGGGGGTTCGGACTGAGGCTTTCTTT.

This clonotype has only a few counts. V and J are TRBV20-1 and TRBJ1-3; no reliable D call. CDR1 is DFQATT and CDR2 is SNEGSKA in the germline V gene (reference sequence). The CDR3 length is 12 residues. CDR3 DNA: TGCACCAGAGCCCAGGCAGGAAACACCATATATTTT. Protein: CTRAQAGNTIYF.